The sequence of this T cell receptor beta chain was determined in a study of blood T cell repertoires in COVID-19. Study-level background: PBMCs, B-cell-depleted T cells, or T cells were the source of the cDNA or gDNA that made up the material.

The CDR3 consists of 16 residues. Produced via immunoSEQ multiplex PCR; TCRdb's table is partial and in-frame only. The table has approximately 270,000 clones, around 90% seen once. The sequenced material came from peripheral blood. This receptor was taken from a man older than 75 with acute or convalescent COVID-19. The V and J genes are TRBV21-1 and TRBJ2-1; no DNA check was done on the table's D call, TRBD2. TRBV21-1 is assigned pseudogene status. The CDR3 DNA reads TGTGCCAGCAGCAAAAGGCGGCGGGAGGAGTACGGTGAGCAGTTCTTC. Its protein is CASSKRRREEYGEQFF.